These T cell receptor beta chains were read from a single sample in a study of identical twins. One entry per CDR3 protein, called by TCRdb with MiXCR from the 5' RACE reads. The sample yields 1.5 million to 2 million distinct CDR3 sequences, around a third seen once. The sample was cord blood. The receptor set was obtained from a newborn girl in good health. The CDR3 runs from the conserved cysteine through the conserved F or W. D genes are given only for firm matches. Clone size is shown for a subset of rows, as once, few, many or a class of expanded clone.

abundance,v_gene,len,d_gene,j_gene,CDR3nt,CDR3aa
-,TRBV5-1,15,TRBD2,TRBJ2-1,TGCGCCAGCAGCTTGCCTAGCGGGGCCCACAATGAGCAGTTCTTC,CASSLPSGAHNEQFF
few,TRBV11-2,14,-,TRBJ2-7,TGTGCCAGCAGCCCTGGGGGATTACAGCACGAGCAGTACTTC,CASSPGGLQHEQYF
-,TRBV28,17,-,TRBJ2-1,TGTGCCAGCAGCCACCTCCTTAACAGGGTCGTCGGCAATGAGCAGTTCTTC,CASSHLLNRVVGNEQFF
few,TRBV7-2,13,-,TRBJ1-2,TGTGCCAGCACCTTCAGGTTTAACTATGGCTACACCTTC,CASTFRFNYGYTF
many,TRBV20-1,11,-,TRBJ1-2,TGCAGTGCTAGAGATCGGTATGGCTACACCTTC,CSARDRYGYTF
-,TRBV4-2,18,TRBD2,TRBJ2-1,TGTGCCAGCAGCCAAGAGCTGCACAGGACTAGCGGGGGGGCTGAGCAGTTCTTC,CASSQELHRTSGGAEQFF
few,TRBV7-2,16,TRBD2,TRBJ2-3,TGTGCCAGCAGCTGGGGACTAGCGGGGAACACAGATACGCAGTATTTT,CASSWGLAGNTDTQYF
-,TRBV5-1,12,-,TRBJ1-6,TGCGCCAGCAGCGTCTCTGGGTTCACCCTCCACTTT,CASSVSGFTLHF
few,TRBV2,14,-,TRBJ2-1,TGTGCCAGCAGTGAAGGACACTCCTACAATGAGCAGTTCTTC,CASSEGHSYNEQFF
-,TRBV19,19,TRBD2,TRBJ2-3,TGTGCCAGTAGTATAGACGGCCAGCCGGGAGGGGGGGGCACAGATACGCAGTATTTT,CASSIDGQPGGGGTDTQYF
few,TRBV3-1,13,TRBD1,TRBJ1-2,TGTGCCAGCAGCTTTGACAGGGTACATGGCTACACCTTC,CASSFDRVHGYTF